The 32 T cell receptor beta chains reported below all come from one sample, sequenced in a study of cytomegalovirus exposure and HLA in healthy donors. The PCR made use of 60 Vbeta and 13 Jbeta primers. TCRdb keeps only in-frame clones here, not all; method: immunoSEQ multiplex PCR. The sample contains around 120,000 clones, roughly 83% of which appear only once. Sequenced: PBMCs. Source of these receptors: a man aged 25-45 years in good health and CMV-seropositive.

The chain uses TRBV7-9 and TRBJ2-7; the match to TRBD1 covers 10 bases. The CDR3 loop spans 16 amino acids. Germline V gives CDR1 SEHNR, CDR2 FQNEAQ (reference sequence). V lost 1 base, J lost 4 bases, and 7 bases stayed unmatched. This chain's CDR3 is CASSLEGGTGAYEQYF. In DNA, the CDR3 is TGTGCCAGCAGCTTAGAGGGCGGGACAGGGGCGTACGAGCAGTACTTC.

The chain carries TRBV27 and TRBJ1-2, with TRBD1 identical over 10 bases. The germline CDR1 and CDR2 sequences are MNHEY and SMNVEV (reference sequence). J lost 3 bases, V lost 3 bases, and 1 base had no gene match. The CDR3 runs 14 residues. The CDR3 bases are TGTGCCAGCAGTTTGACAGGGGGCGACTATGGCTACACCTTC. Residues: CASSLTGGDYGYTF.

This clone was seen a few times. The chain links TRBV2 to TRBJ2-7; 8 bases line up with TRBD2. Looked up from germline, CDR1 is SNHLY and CDR2 is FYNNEI. The CDR3 is 14 residues long. With V trimmed by 7 bases and J by 3 bases, 8 bases remained unmatched. The CDR3 reads CASKLLAVNYEQYF. In nucleotides, the CDR3 is TGTGCCAGCAAACTACTAGCGGTCAACTACGAGCAGTACTTC.

V and J are TRBV7-9 and TRBJ2-2; D possibly corresponds to TRBD1 (6 bases). Per germline, CDR1 SEHNR and CDR2 FQNEAQ (reference sequence). The CDR3 is 14 residues long. V was cut by 5 bases and J by 1 base, with 8 bases left in between. CDR3 sequence (DNA): TGTGCCAGCAGCATGACAGGGAACACCGGGGAGCTGTTTTTT. This encodes CASSMTGNTGELFF.

V usage is TRBV27 and J usage is TRBJ2-1; 9 bases are a match to TRBD1. CDR1 MNHEY and CDR2 SMNVEV come from the germline V gene (reference sequence). The length of the CDR3 is 15 residues. Germline trimming cut 6 bases from V and 2 bases from J; bases unmatched to any gene: 5. The CDR3 DNA reads TGTGCCAGCAGGGAGCGGACAGGGGCCTACAATGAGCAGTTCTTC. This gives the protein CASRERTGAYNEQFF.

The rearrangement links TRBV11-2 to TRBJ1-1; D unresolved. V dropped 1 base and J dropped 0 bases, with 6 bases sitting between them. Germline V gene data show CDR1 as SGHAT and CDR2 as FQNNGV. This CDR3 is built from 14 residues. CDR3: CASSLAGLNTEAFF. CDR3 DNA: TGTGCCAGCAGCTTAGCAGGTTTGAACACTGAAGCTTTCTTT.

V gene TRBV7-9 combines with J gene TRBJ1-2; 11 bases are shared with TRBD1. This CDR3 spans 13 amino acids. Germline lookup yields CDR1 SEHNR and CDR2 FQNEAQ (reference sequence). The junction had 4 bases not matched to a gene; V was cut back by 6 bases and J by 7 bases. The CDR3 bases are TGTGCCAGCAGGGCGGGACAGGGGGTTGGCTACACCTTC. Its translation: CASRAGQGVGYTF.

J is TRBJ1-2 and V is TRBV7-2; D not resolved. The germline gives CDR1 SGHTA, CDR2 FQGNSA. Deletions cut 6 bases from V and 4 bases from J, with 12 bases between. The CDR3 runs to 13 residues. CDR3 DNA sequence: TGTGCCAGCAGGCCGGGTTCTTCCTATGGCTACACCTTC. It encodes CASRPGSSYGYTF.

This chain connects TRBV7-2 to TRBJ2-7, with D unresolved. Germline CDR1 reads SGHTA; CDR2 reads FQGNSA. The ends were cut back, 3 bases at V and 7 bases at J, with 10 bases in the middle. There are 12 residues in the CDR3. The CDR3 DNA follows: TGTGCCAGCAGCTTTCTGGCGCGGGAGCAGTACTTC. Protein: CASSFLAREQYF.

The chain combines TRBV9 with TRBJ2-7; 14 bases are a match to TRBD2. J gave up 7 bases and V 3 bases, and 9 bases lay outside the gene matches. This CDR3 is 16 amino acids long. Germline V gene data show CDR1 as SGDLS and CDR2 as YYNGEE. Here the CDR3 DNA reads TGTGCCAGCAGCGGAACGACTAGCGGGAGGGCCGGGGAGCAGTACTTC. Encoded protein: CASSGTTSGRAGEQYF.

The V and J genes are TRBV5-4 and TRBJ1-1, with a tentative D call TRBD1 (6 bases). This CDR3 has 14 residues. The V end was cut by 4 bases, the J end by 2 bases, with 12 bases between. Germline-derived CDR1 and CDR2 are SGHNT and YYREEE (reference sequence). The CDR3 nucleotides are TGTGCCAGCAGCCGCGACAGGCAAAACACTGAAGCTTTCTTT. Its protein is CASSRDRQNTEAFF.

The chain couples TRBV6-1 to TRBJ2-5, with 11 bases fitting TRBD2. CDR3 length: 15 amino acids. CDR1 is MNHNS and CDR2 is SASEGT in the germline V gene. V lost 4 bases to trimming and J lost 1 base; unmatched junction nucleotides: 2. DNA of the CDR3: TGTGCCAGCAGTGCCGGGACTAGCGGCCAAGAGACCCAGTACTTC. Translated, it gives CASSAGTSGQETQYF.

V usage is TRBV4-2 and J usage is TRBJ2-7; 8 bases match TRBD1. CDR1 and CDR2 (germline): LGHNA, YNFKEQ. J gave up 2 bases and V 1 base, and 7 bases lay outside the gene matches. The CDR3 has 16 residues. The chain's CDR3 is CASSQALAGGTYEQYF. In DNA, the CDR3 is TGTGCCAGCAGCCAAGCCTTGGCAGGGGGCACCTACGAGCAGTACTTC.

J is TRBJ2-5 and V is TRBV27, with TRBD1 identical over 7 bases. Per the germline V gene, CDR1 is MNHEY and CDR2 is SMNVEV (reference sequence). Trimming took 7 bases from V and 4 from J; bases not matched to a gene: 12. The length of the CDR3 is 15 residues. CDR3 amino acids: CASTYSTGAIETQYF. The CDR3 DNA follows: TGTGCCAGCACCTACTCAACAGGGGCCATAGAGACCCAGTACTTC.

This chain links TRBV9 with TRBJ2-5; weak D call: TRBD1 (6 bases). Germline CDR1 is SGDLS and CDR2 is YYNGEE. The V end was cut by 1 base, the J end by 3 bases, with 10 bases between. The CDR3 is 14 residues long. For the CDR3, the DNA is TGTGCCAGCAGCGTACGAGACAGGAAAGAGACCCAGTACTTC. It yields the protein CASSVRDRKETQYF.

This clone came up once. The rearrangement joins TRBV28 to TRBJ2-3; the D gene is possibly TRBD2 (6 bases). Trimming cost V 7 bases and J 2 bases, with 16 bases left between them. The CDR3 extends over 15 amino acids. Per the germline V gene, CDR1 is MDHEN and CDR2 is SYDVKM. The CDR3 nucleotides read TGTGCCAGCACCTTGGGAGGAATAAACACAGATACGCAGTATTTT. Translated, it gives CASTLGGINTDTQYF.

The gene calls are TRBV7-9 and TRBJ1-1, with D uncertain. The germline CDR1 and CDR2 sequences are SEHNR and FQNEAQ (reference sequence). V shed 0 bases and J shed 3 bases, with 8 bases lying between them. The CDR3 has 14 residues. The CDR3 sequence is CASSLAYGDTEAFF. The CDR3 DNA reads TGTGCCAGCAGCTTAGCGTACGGGGACACTGAAGCTTTCTTT. Drawing the rest from reference TRBV7-9 and TRBJ1-1, the complete variable domain is DTGVSQNPRHKITKRGQNVTFRCDPISEHNRLYWYRQTLGQGPEFLTYFQNEAQLEKSRLLSDRFSAERPKGSFSTLEIQRTEQGDSAMYLCASSLAYGDTEAFFGQGTRLTVV.

V is TRBV7-8 and J is TRBJ2-3, with TRBD2 matching over 11 bases. V lost 6 bases, J lost 4 bases, and 6 bases stayed unmatched. Germline-derived CDR1 and CDR2 are SGHVS and FQNEAQ. This CDR3 has 15 residues. The CDR3, as DNA: TGTGCCAGCAGGAGACTAGCGGGAAGCCCAGATACGCAGTATTTT. Translating gives CASRRLAGSPDTQYF.

This clone has only one observation. The rearrangement links TRBV18 to TRBJ2-2, with TRBD2 as a possible D gene (5 bases). V lost 7 bases, J lost 4 bases, and 13 bases lay in between. Germline CDR1 and CDR2: KGHSH and LQKENI. The CDR3 runs to 14 residues. The DNA for the CDR3 is TGTGCCAGCTTCCCTTCACGGGGCACCGGGGAGCTGTTTTTT. It codes for CASFPSRGTGELFF.

The chain employs TRBV13 and TRBJ1-1; TRBD1 aligns across 8 bases. With 5 bases clipped from V and 6 bases from J, the junction kept 2 bases outside the gene matches. Germline V gene sequence: CDR1 PRHDT, CDR2 FYEKMQ (reference sequence). The CDR3 is 12 residues long. The CDR3 sequence is CASSLDRAEAFF. The DNA of the CDR3 is TGTGCCAGCAGCCTGGACAGGGCTGAAGCTTTCTTT.

The rearrangement uses TRBV4-3 and TRBJ2-3; 10 bases are shared with TRBD2. Germline CDR1 LGHNA, CDR2 YSLEER. V shed 0 bases, J shed 5 bases, and the junction held 11 bases outside the gene matches. This CDR3 has 18 residues. The CDR3 here is CASSQDYGLAGAGDTQYF. The CDR3 DNA sequence: TGCGCCAGCAGCCAAGATTATGGCCTAGCGGGAGCGGGAGATACGCAGTATTTT.

This clone has more than one count but fewer than ten. V is TRBV4-3 and J is TRBJ2-7; TRBD2 aligns across 7 bases. J was trimmed by 12 bases and V by 0 bases; bases with no gene match: 8. Germline CDR1 and CDR2: LGHNA and YSLEER. The CDR3 contains 13 residues. The CDR3 here is CASSQDRWGGVYF. The DNA of the CDR3 is TGCGCCAGCAGCCAAGATCGGTGGGGGGGAGTGTACTTC.

Worth noting for this clone: The junction differs from germline at one of its ends, possibly a read error. This chain connects TRBV28 to TRBJ2-6; D is perhaps TRBD1 (7 bases). CDR1 and CDR2 from the germline V gene are MDHEN and SYDVKM. The CDR3 consists of 18 residues. CDR3 nucleotides: TGTGCCAGCAGTCACCAGGGGGGCGCAAATGGTGGGGCCAACGGCCTGACTTTC. Residues: CASSHQGGANGGANGLTF. The entire variable domain, with the rest obtained from reference TRBV28 and TRBJ2-6, is as follows: DVKVTQSSRYLVKRTGEKVFLECVQDMDHENMFWYRQDPGLGLRLIYFSYDVKMKEKGDIPEGYSVSREKKERFSLILESASTNQTSMYLCASSHQGGANGGANGLTFGAGSRLTVL.

Of note for this clone: A junction end diverges from the germline sequence, so it may reflect a read error. The chain couples TRBV18 to TRBJ1-5; D call uncertain. Germline CDR1 KGHSH, CDR2 LQKENI. The CDR3 has 13 residues. In nucleotides, the CDR3 is TGTGCCAGCTCACGCGGACGGGATCAGACCCAGCATTTT. Amino acid sequence: CASSRGRDQTQHF.

This clone was found a few times. This chain links TRBV11-3 with TRBJ2-3; 11 bases agree with TRBD1. Germline V gene lookup returns CDR1 SGHNT and CDR2 YENEEA. The CDR3 length is 16 residues. V shed 5 bases and J 0 bases; nucleotides not matched to a gene: 4. The CDR3 reads CASSKGQGASTDTQYF. Here the CDR3 DNA reads TGTGCCAGCAGCAAAGGACAGGGGGCCAGCACAGATACGCAGTATTTT.

A single count supports this clone. This sequence joins TRBV18 and TRBJ2-2; 11 bases align to TRBD2. The trim removed 3 bases at V and 7 bases at J, leaving 4 bases unmatched. CDR3 length: 15 amino acids. Germline V lookup: CDR1 KGHSH, CDR2 LQKENI. The CDR3 sequence: CASSPGTSGGGELFF. For the CDR3, the DNA is TGTGCCAGCTCACCCGGGACTAGCGGTGGCGGGGAGCTGTTTTTT.

The gene calls are TRBV11-3 and TRBJ2-1; 8 bases line up with TRBD1. The V gene's germline CDR1 is SGHNT and CDR2 YENEEA. With V trimmed by 3 bases and J by 8 bases, 3 bases remained unmatched. The CDR3 contains 13 residues. CDR3 sequence (DNA): TGTGCCAGCAGCTTCCGGACAGGGTATGAGCAGTTCTTC. Protein product: CASSFRTGYEQFF.

The chain is built from TRBV28 and TRBJ2-7; maybe TRBD2 (5 bases). Germline values: CDR1 MDHEN, CDR2 SYDVKM. The V gene lost 7 bases and the J gene lost 3 bases, with 22 bases spanning the gap. The CDR3 runs 16 residues. The CDR3 loop reads CASTPISGSGLYEQYF. CDR3 DNA: TGTGCCAGCACCCCCATTTCGGGATCAGGTCTCTACGAGCAGTACTTC.

V and J are TRBV4-3 and TRBJ2-1; no reliable D call. CDR1 LGHNA and CDR2 YSLEER come from the germline V gene. Trimming took 1 base from V and 7 from J, leaving 14 bases between them. CDR3 length: 15 amino acids. CDR3 DNA: TGCGCCAGCAGCCAAGGGGCTCGGTCGGCTAATGAGCAGTTCTTC. Its protein is CASSQGARSANEQFF.

This chain links TRBV18 with TRBJ1-2, with D possibly being TRBD1 (5 bases). This CDR3 spans 14 amino acids. V was clipped by 1 base and J by 3 bases, with 9 bases between them. Per germline, CDR1 KGHSH and CDR2 LQKENI. Written as DNA, the CDR3 is TGTGCCAGCTCACCACGGCAGGGCGACTATGGCTACACCTTC. Protein: CASSPRQGDYGYTF.

The rearrangement uses TRBV18 and TRBJ1-2; 7 nucleotides line up with TRBD1. CDR1 KGHSH and CDR2 LQKENI come from the germline V gene. Unmatched junction bases numbered 10, after V lost 3 bases and J lost 12 bases. The CDR3 contains 13 residues. The CDR3 protein is CASSPGGRGLNTF. In DNA form, the CDR3 reads TGTGCCAGCTCACCGGGCGGCAGGGGGTTGAACACCTTC.

The chain uses TRBV4-2 and TRBJ1-4, with 7 nucleotides matching TRBD1. From germline, CDR1 is LGHNA and CDR2 YNFKEQ. V was pared by 6 bases and J by 7 bases, with 11 bases of the junction left unmatched. The CDR3 sequence is 15 residues long. CDR3 in DNA: TGTGCCAGCAGACAAACAGGGGAAAGAGGTGAAAAACTGTTTTTT. This codes for CASRQTGERGEKLFF.